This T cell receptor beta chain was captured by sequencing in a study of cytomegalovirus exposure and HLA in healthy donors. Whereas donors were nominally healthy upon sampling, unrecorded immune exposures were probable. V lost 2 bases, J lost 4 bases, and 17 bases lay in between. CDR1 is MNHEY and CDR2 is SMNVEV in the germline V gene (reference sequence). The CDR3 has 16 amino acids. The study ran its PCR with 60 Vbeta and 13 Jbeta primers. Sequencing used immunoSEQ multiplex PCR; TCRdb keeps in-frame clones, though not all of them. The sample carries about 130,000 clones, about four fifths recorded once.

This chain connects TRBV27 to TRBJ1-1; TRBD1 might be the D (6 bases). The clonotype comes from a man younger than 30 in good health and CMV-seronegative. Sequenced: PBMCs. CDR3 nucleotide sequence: TGTGCCAGCAGTTTACTGGGGGGGGCCGCGAGCACTGAAGCTTTCTTT. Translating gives CASSLLGGAASTEAFF.